These 28 T cell receptor beta chains originate from one sample sequenced in a study of cytomegalovirus exposure and HLA in healthy donors. Vbeta (60) and Jbeta (13) primers were used in the PCR. The protocol was immunoSEQ multiplex PCR, while the TCRdb copy is restricted to in-frame clones and leaves out a portion. This sample has some 70,000 clones, with about 80% found just once. Sequencing was performed on PBMCs. The source is a man between 18 and 29 years old in good health and CMV-seronegative.

In its sample, this clone was seen a few times. The rearrangement uses TRBV6-1 and TRBJ2-5; 7 bases match TRBD2. V lost 8 bases to trimming and J lost 3 bases; unmatched junction nucleotides: 6. Germline CDR1 is MNHNS and CDR2 is SASEGT. This CDR3 contains 13 residues. CDR3 sequence: CASVRGGEETQYF. Here the CDR3 DNA reads TGTGCCAGCGTAAGGGGAGGGGAAGAGACCCAGTACTTC.

In this sample, this clone turned up a few times. This chain's CDR3 is CASSRLRQGNVQPQHF. In nucleotides, the CDR3 is TGTGCCAGCTCACGGCTGAGACAGGGGAACGTTCAGCCCCAGCATTTT. This rearrangement joins TRBV18 to TRBJ1-5, with 8 bases aligning to TRBD1. This CDR3 spans 16 amino acids. The germline gives CDR1 KGHSH, CDR2 LQKENI. V shed 4 bases and J 6 bases; nucleotides not matched to a gene: 11.

V gene TRBV5-1 combines with J gene TRBJ2-3, with TRBD1 as a possible D gene (7 bases). The germline gives CDR1 SGHRS, CDR2 YFSETQ. With 0 bases removed from V and 1 base from J, the gap between germline ends came to 15 bases. The CDR3 extends over 17 amino acids. This CDR3 reads CASSLEGRGQRTDTQYF. DNA of the CDR3: TGCGCCAGCAGCTTGGAGGGGCGGGGACAGCGCACAGATACGCAGTATTTT.

The V call is TRBV6-6, the J call TRBJ1-2; D possibly corresponds to TRBD1 (6 bases). CDR3 length: 14 residues. Per the germline V gene, CDR1 is MNHNY and CDR2 is SVGAGI (reference sequence). The V gene lost 0 bases and the J gene lost 3 bases, with 8 bases spanning the gap. The DNA for the CDR3 is TGTGCCAGCAGTTACTCGAACAGGGACTATGGCTACACCTTC. Translation: CASSYSNRDYGYTF.

The rearrangement uses TRBV2 and TRBJ1-1; D uncertain. Germline CDR1 SNHLY, CDR2 FYNNEI. V was shortened by 6 bases and J by 4 bases, with 9 bases between the two germline ends. This CDR3 is 12 amino acids long. The CDR3 is CASRPQSTEAFF. In DNA, the CDR3 is TGTGCCAGCAGGCCACAGAGCACTGAAGCTTTCTTT.

The chain links TRBV9 to TRBJ2-1; 15 bases map to TRBD2. The CDR3 sequence is 20 residues long. Trimming cost V 1 base and J 6 bases; bases outside gene matches: 14. CDR1 is SGDLS, CDR2 YYNGEE, per germline. The DNA of the CDR3 is TGTGCCAGCAGCGTATTTTCGACAGGCGGACTAGCGGGGGGGACCAATGAGCAGTTCTTC. Amino acid sequence: CASSVFSTGGLAGGTNEQFF.

The gene calls are TRBV27 and TRBJ2-1; perhaps TRBD2 as D (5 bases). Germline V lookup: CDR1 MNHEY, CDR2 SMNVEV (reference sequence). V was pared by 6 bases and J by 0 bases, with 12 bases between. This CDR3 comprises 15 residues. CDR3 nucleotide sequence: TGTGCCAGCAGACGCGGACTTAACTCCTACAATGAGCAGTTCTTC. Protein product: CASRRGLNSYNEQFF.

The chain has TRBV27 and TRBJ2-7; perhaps TRBD2 as D (5 bases). Germline CDR1 is MNHEY and CDR2 is SMNVEV (reference sequence). This CDR3 is 16 amino acids long. The ends were cut back, 4 bases at V and 6 bases at J, with 22 bases in the middle. CDR3 amino acids: CASSWRVGLSTFEQYF. The CDR3 DNA reads as TGTGCCAGCAGTTGGCGGGTTGGGCTGTCTACGTTCGAGCAGTACTTC.

The genes are TRBV4-1 and TRBJ2-5; TRBD2 aligns across 8 bases. Per the germline V gene, CDR1 is MGHRA and CDR2 is YSYEKL. V lost 1 base and J lost 4; bases outside the gene matches: 14. This CDR3 spans 18 amino acids. The CDR3 bases are TGCGCCAGCAGCCAAGGAAATGTAAGAGCGGGGGAGGGAGAGACCCAGTACTTC. Translation: CASSQGNVRAGEGETQYF.

V and J are TRBV28 and TRBJ1-6; D perhaps matches TRBD1 (6 bases). Germline-derived CDR1 and CDR2 are MDHEN and SYDVKM. V lost 3 bases and J 9 bases, leaving 15 bases between the germline ends. This CDR3 spans 15 amino acids. The CDR3 spells CASSFLQGSGSPLHF. The CDR3 region has the DNA TGTGCCAGCAGTTTCTTACAGGGAAGCGGTTCACCCCTCCACTTT.

The rearrangement uses TRBV7-2 and TRBJ2-5; 14 bases match TRBD2. Trimming at V came to 5 bases and at J to 4 bases, leaving 3 bases not matched to a gene. Germline CDR1 and CDR2: SGHTA and FQGNSA. The CDR3 covers 15 residues. The CDR3 nucleotides are TGTGCCAGCAGCCGACTAGCGGGGGGGCGAGAGACCCAGTACTTC. As protein: CASSRLAGGRETQYF.

This clone has more than one count but fewer than ten. V is TRBV15 and J is TRBJ2-5; TRBD1 matches at 10 bases. Germline V gives CDR1 LNHNV, CDR2 YYDKDF (reference sequence). This CDR3 spans 17 amino acids. V lost 0 bases to trimming and J lost 2 bases; unmatched junction nucleotides: 6. CDR3 in amino acids: CATSRELGQGGQETQYF. The CDR3 DNA is TGTGCCACCAGCAGAGAACTCGGACAGGGGGGACAAGAGACCCAGTACTTC.

V is TRBV2 and J is TRBJ2-7, with a tentative D call TRBD2 (6 bases). The germline V gene encodes CDR1 SNHLY and CDR2 FYNNEI. The length of the CDR3 is 14 residues. Trimming removed 7 bases from V and 5 bases from J, with 18 bases in between. For the CDR3, the DNA is TGTGCCAGCACCTCCTTTCAAAGGGAGGACGAGCAGTACTTC. This translates into CASTSFQREDEQYF.

This chain connects TRBV12-5 to TRBJ2-2; TRBD2 matches 7 bases. V lost 3 bases, J lost 6 bases, and 1 base stayed unmatched. Germline loops: CDR1 LGHNT, CDR2 FRNRAP. CDR3 length: 13 residues. As DNA, the CDR3 is TGTGCTAGTGGTTTAGCGGGGCCCGGGGAGCTGTTTTTT. Its protein product is CASGLAGPGELFF.

J is TRBJ1-2 and V is TRBV5-6; 7 nucleotides line up with TRBD1. This CDR3 comprises 14 residues. The J segment lost 4 bases and the V segment lost 6 bases, leaving 9 bases of the junction unmatched. From germline, CDR1 is SGHDT and CDR2 YYEEEE. In nucleotides, the CDR3 is TGTGCCAGCACCCCGGGACAGAACTTCTATGGCTACACCTTC. It specifies CASTPGQNFYGYTF. Complete variable domain (other parts from reference TRBV5-6 and TRBJ1-2): DAGVTQSPTHLIKTRGQQVTLRCSPKSGHDTVSWYQQALGQGPQFIFQYYEEEERQRGNFPDRFSGHQFPNYSSELNVNALLLGDSALYLCASTPGQNFYGYTFGSGTRLTVV.

The chain carries TRBV5-1 and TRBJ2-3, with D possibly TRBD2 on 6 matching bases. Trimming stripped 0 bases from V and 2 bases from J, with 13 bases between. Germline lookup yields CDR1 SGHRS and CDR2 YFSETQ. CDR3 size: 16 residues. CDR3 in amino acids: CASSLALRGDTDTQYF. The DNA for the CDR3 is TGCGCCAGCAGCTTGGCCTTGCGGGGTGACACAGATACGCAGTATTTT.

This clone was picked up a small number of times. At one end, the junction sequence differs from germline, possibly due to a read error. V and J are TRBV20-1 and TRBJ1-6; possibly TRBD1 for D (5 bases). The CDR3 has 10 residues. Germline-derived CDR1 and CDR2 are DFQATT and SNEGSKA (reference sequence). CDR3 amino acids: CSASRDSQDF. For the CDR3, the DNA is TGCAGTGCTTCCCGGGACTCTCAGGATTTT.

The chain links TRBV18 to TRBJ1-2; no reliable D call. V lost 3 bases, J lost 3 bases, and 8 bases lay in between. CDR3 length: 13 residues. CDR1 and CDR2 from the germline V gene are KGHSH and LQKENI. CDR3 region: CASSPPGDYGYTF. The CDR3, as DNA: TGTGCCAGCTCACCGCCCGGGGACTATGGCTACACCTTC.

In the case of this clone: Distinct nucleotide sequences in the sample also encode this CDR3. The rearrangement joins TRBV19 to TRBJ2-7, with 9 positions matching TRBD1. The CDR3 is made up of 13 amino acids. Germline values: CDR1 LNHDA, CDR2 SQIVND (reference sequence). Trimming at V came to 3 bases and at J to 4 bases, leaving 1 base not matched to a gene. The CDR3 nucleotides read TGTGCCAGTAGTATGGGACAGGGTTACGAGCAGTACTTC. Amino acids: CASSMGQGYEQYF. Drawing the rest from reference TRBV19 and TRBJ2-7, the complete variable domain is DGGITQSPKYLFRKEGQNVTLSCEQNLNHDAMYWYRQDPGQGLRLIYYSQIVNDFQKGDIAEGYSVSREKKESFPLTVTSAQKNPTAFYLCASSMGQGYEQYFGPGTRLTVT.

V gene TRBV4-2 combines with J gene TRBJ2-5, with D perhaps matching TRBD2 (6 bases). The ends were cut back, 1 base at V and 5 bases at J, with 17 bases in the middle. In germline, CDR1 is LGHNA, CDR2 YNFKEQ. The CDR3 is 16 amino acids. The DNA for the CDR3 is TGTGCCAGCAGCCAAGGGGGACTCGCTGGCGGGGAGACCCAGTACTTC. Protein: CASSQGGLAGGETQYF.

This chain uses TRBV6-6 with TRBJ2-3; D gene uncertain. V was clipped by 6 bases and J by 6 bases, with 13 bases between them. Germline V CDR1 and CDR2: MNHNY, SVGAGI (reference sequence). This CDR3 region has 13 residues. The CDR3 DNA reads as TGTGCCAGCAGCGACTCAAGGCTGGATACGCAGTATTTT. Amino acid sequence: CASSDSRLDTQYF.

V is TRBV6-6 and J is TRBJ1-5; weak D call: TRBD1 (6 bases). This CDR3 has 16 residues. Germline V gene sequence: CDR1 MNHNY, CDR2 SVGAGI (reference sequence). Trimming removed 2 bases at V and 7 bases at J, with 18 bases between. The DNA for the CDR3 is TGTGCCAGCAGTTACGGTGGGGGAAGGGGGGGACAGCCCCAGCATTTT. Its protein product is CASSYGGGRGGQPQHF.

The chain links TRBV19 to TRBJ1-2; 9 bases align to TRBD1. The V and J ends lost 7 bases and 6 bases, in that order; junction bases with no gene match: 12. This CDR3 region has 15 residues. Germline lookup yields CDR1 LNHDA and CDR2 SQIVND (reference sequence). CDR3 loop: CASNPGQGAFHGYTF. The CDR3 DNA reads TGTGCCAGTAATCCGGGACAGGGAGCCTTCCATGGCTACACCTTC.

The chain employs TRBV7-2 and TRBJ2-4; possible D gene TRBD2, 7 bases. The germline V gene encodes CDR1 SGHTA and CDR2 FQGNSA. V was cut by 1 base and J by 10 bases, with 23 bases left in between. The CDR3 length is 17 residues. CDR3 loop: CASSLDLSGGASDIQYF. The CDR3, as DNA: TGTGCCAGCAGCTTAGATTTATCGGGGGGCGCGTCAGATATTCAGTACTTC.

The genes are TRBV9 and TRBJ2-3, with 10 bases aligning to TRBD2. This CDR3 comprises 15 residues. With V trimmed by 2 bases and J by 4 bases, 4 bases remained unmatched. Germline V lookup: CDR1 SGDLS, CDR2 YYNGEE. The CDR3 DNA is TGTGCCAGCAGCGTCACTAGCGGGGTCGCAGATACGCAGTATTTT. It translates to CASSVTSGVADTQYF.

This rearrangement joins TRBV28 to TRBJ2-5, with a tentative D call TRBD2 (5 bases). Germline assignment: CDR1 MDHEN and CDR2 SYDVKM. V lost 9 bases to trimming and J lost 2 bases, with 10 bases between them. This CDR3 region has 12 residues. For the CDR3, the DNA is TGTGCCAGTCGGACTCCACAAGAGACCCAGTACTTC. Protein sequence: CASRTPQETQYF.

The chain employs TRBV28 and TRBJ2-1; 9 bases agree with TRBD1. The ends lost 2 bases at V and 13 bases at J; junction bases unmatched: 12. The CDR3 loop spans 15 amino acids. Germline V lookup: CDR1 MDHEN, CDR2 SYDVKM. The DNA of the CDR3 is TGTGCCAGCAGTTTAGGACAGGGGTGGCAAATTGGTCAGTTCTTC. This encodes CASSLGQGWQIGQFF.

The rearrangement joins TRBV7-2 to TRBJ2-1, with D hard to call. The CDR3 sequence is 12 residues long. The V gene lost 5 bases and the J gene lost 2 bases, with 4 bases spanning the gap. From germline, CDR1 is SGHTA and CDR2 FQGNSA. The CDR3 nucleotides are TGTGCCAGCAGCCGAGCCTACAATGAGCAGTTCTTC. This codes for CASSRAYNEQFF.